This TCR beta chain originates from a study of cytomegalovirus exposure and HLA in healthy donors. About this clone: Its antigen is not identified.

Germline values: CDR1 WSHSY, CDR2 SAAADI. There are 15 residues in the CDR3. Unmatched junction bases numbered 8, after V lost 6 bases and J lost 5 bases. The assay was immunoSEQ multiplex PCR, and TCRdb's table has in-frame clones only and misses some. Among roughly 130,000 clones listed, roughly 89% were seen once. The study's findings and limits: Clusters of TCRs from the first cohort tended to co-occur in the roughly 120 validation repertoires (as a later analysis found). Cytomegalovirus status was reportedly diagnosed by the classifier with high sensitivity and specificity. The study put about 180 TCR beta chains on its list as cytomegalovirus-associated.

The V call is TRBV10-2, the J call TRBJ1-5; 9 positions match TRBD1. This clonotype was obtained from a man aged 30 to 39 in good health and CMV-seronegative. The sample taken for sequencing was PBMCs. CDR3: CASRTDRGGDQPQHF. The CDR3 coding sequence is TGCGCCAGCAGAACGGACAGGGGAGGGGATCAGCCCCAGCATTTT.